Sequencing of this T cell receptor beta chain was carried out in a study of cytomegalovirus exposure and HLA in healthy donors. Here immunoSEQ multiplex PCR was the method, and the copy in TCRdb shows in-frame clones only, minus some. The table records some 140,000 clones, 84% of them present only once. Sequencing was done on a sample of PBMCs. This TCR derives from a woman aged 30 to 39 in good health and CMV-seronegative.

CDR3 protein: CSFTSTDTQYF. The CDR3 nucleotides are TGCAGCTTTACTAGCACAGATACGCAGTATTTT. The chain has TRBV29-1 and TRBJ2-3; D unresolved. Between the trimmed V and J ends, which lost 8 bases and 0 bases, there was a span of 6 bases. Per germline, CDR1 SQVTM and CDR2 ANQGSEA. The CDR3 has 11 amino acids.